The present entry profiles one T cell receptor (beta chain) with its context. The sample comes from a study of OX40 agonist ivuxolimab in advanced cancers. Turning to the study itself: Ivuxolimab, an antibody acting as an agonist of OX40 (CD134), was used to treat patients. Prior anti-PD-1, anti-PD-L1 or anti-CTLA-4 therapy did not bar entry, and 40% to 45% had some. In three patients, partial responses were observed, one with hepatocellular carcinoma and two with cutaneous melanoma.

CDR1 is SNHLY, CDR2 FYNNEI, per germline. V shed 10 bases, J shed 9 bases, and the junction held 13 bases outside the gene matches. This CDR3 has 13 residues. This table comes from immunoSEQ multiplex PCR, and its TCRdb copy is limited to in-frame clones, with some not included. The repertoire holds 35,000 to 40,000 clones, with over 60% as singletons. Sample: CD4+ or CD8+ T cells sorted from blood, taken in a trial of the OX40 agonist ivuxolimab. The chain recombines TRBV2 with TRBJ2-5; TRBD2 aligns across 8 bases. The TCR originated in an adult with an advanced solid tumor such as melanoma, head and neck, liver or kidney cancer. The CDR3 coding sequence is TGTGCCACGGGCGGGGGGACCGATTCGGCCCAGTACTTC. Protein sequence: CATGGGTDSAQYF.